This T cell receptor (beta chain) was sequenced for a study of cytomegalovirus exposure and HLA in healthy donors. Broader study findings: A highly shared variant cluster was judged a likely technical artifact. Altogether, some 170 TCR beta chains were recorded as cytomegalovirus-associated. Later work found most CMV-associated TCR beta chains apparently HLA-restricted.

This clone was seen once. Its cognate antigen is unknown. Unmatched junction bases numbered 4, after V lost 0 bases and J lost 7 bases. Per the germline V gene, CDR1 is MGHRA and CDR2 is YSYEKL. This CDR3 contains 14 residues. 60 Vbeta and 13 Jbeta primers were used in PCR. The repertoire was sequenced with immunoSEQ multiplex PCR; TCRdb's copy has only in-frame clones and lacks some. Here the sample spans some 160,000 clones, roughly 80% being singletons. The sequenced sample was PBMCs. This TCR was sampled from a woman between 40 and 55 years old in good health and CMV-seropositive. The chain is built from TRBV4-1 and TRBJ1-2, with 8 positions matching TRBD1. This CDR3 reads CASSQDGQGPGYTF. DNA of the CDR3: TGCGCCAGCAGCCAAGACGGACAGGGCCCTGGCTACACCTTC.